The 26 T cell receptor beta chains below all came from one sample that was sequenced in a study of HIV-infected patients and healthy controls. The repertoire came from unfractionated whole blood and reflected all unsorted peripheral T cells. Around 500 ng RNA was reverse transcribed with alpha and beta constant-region primers. Alpha and beta chain libraries were made separately by chain-specific third strand synthesis with multiplexing indices. TCRdb re-analysed the 5' RACE reads in MiXCR, keeping a single row per CDR3 protein. The sample consists of roughly 15,000 distinct CDR3 sequences, 9.9% of them appearing once. The specimen sequenced was blood. All receptors derive from an adult in good health.

By share, this clonotype counts as medium-sized (0.01 to 0.1%). The chain couples TRBV20-1 to TRBJ2-2; D gene ambiguous. This CDR3 region has 13 residues. Germline V gene data show CDR1 as DFQATT and CDR2 as SNEGSKA (reference sequence). V was clipped by 2 bases and J by 1 base, with 5 bases between them. DNA of the CDR3: TGCAGTGCTAGACTCGGGAACACCGGGGAGCTGTTTTTT. It is translated as CSARLGNTGELFF.

This clonotype appeared many times. V gene TRBV12-3 or TRBV12-4 combines with J gene TRBJ1-1, with D uncertain. V was trimmed by 2 bases and J by 1 base, leaving 8 bases between them. The CDR3 is 14 amino acids. In DNA form, the CDR3 reads TGTGCCAGCAGTTTACTATTTTGGAACACTGAAGCTTTCTTT. Protein sequence: CASSLLFWNTEAFF.

This clonotype is medium-sized (0.01 to 0.1%). J is TRBJ2-3 and V is TRBV6-2 or TRBV6-3; a possible D gene is TRBD1 (5 bases). Trimming took off 6 bases at V and 2 bases at J, with 6 bases between the two ends. The CDR3 totals 12 residues. CDR1 is MNHEY and CDR2 is SVGEGT in the germline V gene. The CDR3 reads CASRTVTDTQYF. The CDR3 nucleotides read TGTGCCAGCAGGACAGTCACAGATACGCAGTATTTT.

Ten or more counts support this clonotype. The J gene is TRBJ1-1, the V gene TRBV7-2; 11 nucleotides line up with TRBD1. Germline CDR1 is SGHTA and CDR2 is FQGNSA. With 1 base clipped from V and 4 bases from J, the junction kept 8 bases outside the gene matches. The CDR3 contains 17 residues. The CDR3 nucleotides are TGTGCCAGCAGCTTAGGCGGGACAGGGGGGAGAAGCACTGAAGCTTTCTTT. Protein sequence: CASSLGGTGGRSTEAFF. The whole variable domain, remainder taken from reference TRBV7-2 and TRBJ1-1, is GAGVSQSPSNKVTEKGKDVELRCDPISGHTALYWYRQSLGQGLEFLIYFQGNSAPDKSGLPSDRFSAERTGGSVSTLTIQRTQQEDSAVYLCASSLGGTGGRSTEAFFGQGTRLTVV.

This clonotype was seen ten or more times. The rearrangement uses TRBV27 and TRBJ1-5; D gene unclear. This CDR3 is 13 amino acids long. Per the germline V gene, CDR1 is MNHEY and CDR2 is SMNVEV (reference sequence). The ends were cut back, 3 bases at V and 4 bases at J, with 7 bases in the middle. CDR3 loop: CASSFRENQPQHF. CDR3 DNA sequence: TGTGCCAGCAGTTTCCGTGAAAATCAGCCCCAGCATTTT.

This clonotype showed up many times. This sequence joins TRBV12-3 or TRBV12-4 and TRBJ2-1, with TRBD2 matching over 10 bases. V lost 5 bases and J lost 9; bases outside the gene matches: 4. There are 13 residues in the CDR3. For the CDR3, the DNA is TGTGCCAGCAGTCCCCAGCGGGGGGGTGAGCAGTTCTTC. This gives the protein CASSPQRGGEQFF.

The chain has TRBV19 and TRBJ2-7; D could derive from TRBD1 or TRBD2 (6 bases each). The V gene's germline CDR1 is LNHDA and CDR2 SQIVND (reference sequence). V was pared by 9 bases and J by 5 bases, with 20 bases between. The CDR3 has 14 amino acids. DNA for the CDR3: TGTGCCAGCCGAGTGACCGGGGGCGCGGACGAGCAGTACTTC. This sequence encodes CASRVTGGADEQYF.

The J gene is TRBJ1-4, the V gene TRBV2; maybe TRBD1 (5 bases). The V gene's germline CDR1 is SNHLY and CDR2 FYNNEI. The CDR3 covers 11 residues. The V gene lost 8 bases and the J gene lost 8 bases, with 9 bases spanning the gap. The CDR3 reads CASGGEEKLFF. Written as DNA, the CDR3 is TGTGCCAGCGGGGGAGAAGAAAAACTGTTTTTT.

This clonotype was observed at least ten times. The chain links TRBV12-5 to TRBJ1-1; D is undetermined. V was clipped by 6 bases and J by 0 bases, with 8 bases between them. The CDR3 is 13 residues long. Germline loops: CDR1 LGHNT, CDR2 FRNRAP. CDR3 region: CASGSQMNTEAFF. The CDR3 bases are TGTGCTAGTGGCTCACAGATGAACACTGAAGCTTTCTTT.

The rearrangement joins TRBV7-2 to TRBJ1-6; D is uncertain. Germline CDR1 and CDR2: SGHTA and FQGNSA. V was trimmed by 6 bases and J by 14 bases, leaving 17 bases between them. CDR3 length: 13 amino acids. The DNA for the CDR3 is TGTGCCAGCAGTCCTACTGCCGGTGTGGCCCTCCACTTT. Its translation: CASSPTAGVALHF.

This clonotype was observed many times. The rearrangement joins TRBV3-1 to TRBJ1-6; D is ambiguous. This CDR3 is built from 14 residues. V gave up 1 base and J gave up 7 bases, with 8 bases separating them. Looked up from germline, CDR1 is LGHDT and CDR2 is YNNKEL (reference sequence). Here the CDR3 reads CASSQVAKNSPLHF. CDR3 coding DNA: TGTGCCAGCAGCCAAGTTGCGAAGAATTCACCCCTCCACTTT.

This clonotype was recorded many times. The chain recombines TRBV25-1 with TRBJ1-1; D unresolved. V lost 1 base to trimming and J lost 2 bases, with 17 bases between them. Germline CDR1 is MGHDK and CDR2 is SYGVNS. The CDR3 has 17 residues. The CDR3 region is CASSEWVLDPYNTEAFF. The CDR3, as DNA: TGTGCCAGCAGTGAATGGGTTCTAGACCCCTATAACACTGAAGCTTTCTTT. The entire variable domain, with the rest obtained from reference TRBV25-1 and TRBJ1-1, is as follows: EADIYQTPRYLVIGTGKKITLECSQTMGHDKMYWYQQDPGMELHLIHYSYGVNSTEKGDLSSESTVSRIRTEHFPLTLESARPSHTSQYLCASSEWVLDPYNTEAFFGQGTRLTVV.

This clonotype was picked up a small number of times. Here the CDR3 DNA reads TGTGCCAGCAGTTTAAGACAGACCCACTCTGGGGCCAACGTCCTGACTTTC. This gives the protein CASSLRQTHSGANVLTF. The rearrangement uses TRBV27 and TRBJ2-6; D might be TRBD1 (5 bases). The CDR3 has 17 amino acids. V lost 2 bases and J 0 bases, leaving 11 bases between the germline ends. Germline-derived CDR1 and CDR2 are MNHEY and SMNVEV (reference sequence).

This clonotype was recorded many times. V gene TRBV20-1 combines with J gene TRBJ2-3, with TRBD2 matching 11 bases. This CDR3 spans 13 amino acids. V shed 6 bases and J 4 bases; nucleotides not matched to a gene: 3. The germline CDR1 and CDR2 sequences are DFQATT and SNEGSKA (reference sequence). The CDR3: CSAVAGGPDTQYF. The DNA of the CDR3 is TGCAGTGCCGTAGCGGGAGGGCCAGATACGCAGTATTTT.

This clonotype appeared a few times. This may arise from a read error, as a much more abundant clone is one base away. The chain employs TRBV27 and TRBJ1-3; D not resolved. Germline V gives CDR1 MNHEY, CDR2 SMNVEV (reference sequence). The CDR3 runs 11 residues. CDR3 nucleotide sequence: TGTGTCGCCAGGTCTGGAAACACCATATATTTT. Translation gives CVARSGNTIYF.

This clonotype has a handful of counts. This chain uses TRBV4-1 with TRBJ2-3; no definite D call. CDR1 and CDR2 from the germline V gene are MGHRA and YSYEKL. CDR3 size: 16 residues. Trimming cost V 4 bases and J 0 bases, with 14 bases left between them. CDR3 residues: CASSPSDAGSTDTQYF. CDR3 nucleotides: TGCGCCAGCAGCCCCAGTGACGCAGGTAGCACAGATACGCAGTATTTT.

This clonotype was found many times. The genes are TRBV7-2 and TRBJ2-5; D possibly uses TRBD1 or TRBD2 (6 bases each). V was trimmed by 8 bases and J by 5 bases, leaving 15 bases between them. Germline V gene sequence: CDR1 SGHTA, CDR2 FQGNSA. The CDR3 is made up of 13 amino acids. In DNA, the CDR3 is TGTGCCAGCCTGAGGACGGGGGCGGAGACCCAGTACTTC. It specifies CASLRTGAETQYF.

This clonotype was found many times. The chain is built from TRBV29-1 and TRBJ2-1, with 7 bases matching TRBD1. In germline, CDR1 is SQVTM, CDR2 ANQGSEA. CDR3 length: 15 amino acids. V was pared by 7 bases and J by 3 bases, with 12 bases of the junction left unmatched. In DNA form, the CDR3 reads TGCAGCGATCAAACCCGGGACAGCTTCTACAATGAGCAGTTCTTC. Translation gives CSDQTRDSFYNEQFF.

This clonotype was observed a few times. The chain recombines TRBV3-1 with TRBJ1-5; D is uncertain. In germline, CDR1 is LGHDT, CDR2 YNNKEL (reference sequence). Trimming removed 3 bases at V and 3 bases at J, with 18 bases between. This CDR3 is built from 17 residues. Written as DNA, the CDR3 is TGTGCCAGCAGCCACCGCGGGAGAGAGGGTCCCAATCAGCCCCAGCATTTT. Encoded protein: CASSHRGREGPNQPQHF.

By share of the sample, this clonotype is medium-sized. The rearrangement uses TRBV2 and TRBJ1-2; D may be TRBD1 (5 bases). Between the trimmed V and J ends, which lost 3 bases and 4 bases, there was a span of 15 bases. The CDR3 spans 15 residues. Germline V lookup: CDR1 SNHLY, CDR2 FYNNEI. Here the CDR3 reads CASSETGTEIYGYTF. In DNA, the CDR3 is TGTGCCAGCAGTGAGACCGGGACGGAGATCTATGGCTACACCTTC.

This clonotype was seen only a few times. CDR3 coding DNA: TGCAGCACCCCGACAGGGACCGGGGAGCTGTTTTTT. Protein: CSTPTGTGELFF. The gene calls are TRBV20-1 and TRBJ2-2; 7 bases fit TRBD1. CDR3 length: 12 amino acids. Per the germline V gene, CDR1 is DFQATT and CDR2 is SNEGSKA (reference sequence).

This clonotype was detected many times. V gene TRBV30 combines with J gene TRBJ2-2; 8 bases line up with TRBD1. CDR1 is GTSNPN and CDR2 is SVGIG in the germline V gene (reference sequence). This CDR3 is built from 15 residues. The J segment lost 1 base and the V segment lost 3 bases, leaving 4 bases of the junction unmatched. The CDR3: CAWSAGGGNTGELFF. CDR3 nucleotides: TGTGCCTGGAGCGCAGGGGGCGGGAACACCGGGGAGCTGTTTTTT.

This clonotype is classed as medium-sized. The CDR3 here is CSVRTDSTDNSPLHF. DNA of the CDR3: TGCAGCGTTAGGACAGATTCGACTGATAATTCACCCCTCCACTTT. This chain uses TRBV29-1 with TRBJ1-6, with D possibly being TRBD1 (6 bases). The CDR3 spans 15 residues. With 5 bases removed from V and 5 bases from J, the gap between germline ends came to 16 bases. CDR1 is SQVTM, CDR2 ANQGSEA, per germline.

In its sample, this clonotype was seen many times. The chain joins TRBV7-2 to TRBJ1-5; no clear D gene. V gave up 5 bases and J gave up 4 bases, with 15 bases separating them. This CDR3 comprises 15 residues. Germline V gene lookup returns CDR1 SGHTA and CDR2 FQGNSA. Here the CDR3 DNA reads TGTGCCAGCAGCCCTCAACCGGGTACAAATCAGCCCCAGCATTTT. Translated: CASSPQPGTNQPQHF.

In this sample, this clonotype turned up many times. This chain links TRBV29-1 with TRBJ1-1; D uncertain. The CDR3 contains 13 residues. V lost 6 bases and J 1 base, leaving 12 bases between the germline ends. CDR1 is SQVTM and CDR2 is ANQGSEA in the germline V gene. CDR3 loop: CSVRGGSNTEAFF. The CDR3 region has the DNA TGCAGCGTCCGGGGAGGGTCGAACACTGAAGCTTTCTTT. The full variable domain, in which reference TRBV29-1 and TRBJ1-1 provide the parts outside the CDR3, is SAVISQKPSRDICQRGTSLTIQCQVDSQVTMMFWYRQQPGQSLTLIATANQGSEATYESGFVIDKFPISRPNLTFSTLTVSNMSPEDSSIYLCSVRGGSNTEAFFGQGTRLTVV.

This clonotype showed up many times. The CDR3 here is CSATTYRGDTEAFF. CDR3 DNA sequence: TGCAGTGCAACCACGTACAGGGGGGACACTGAAGCTTTCTTT. The genes are TRBV20-1 and TRBJ1-1; 8 bases are shared with TRBD1. Germline V gene lookup returns CDR1 DFQATT and CDR2 SNEGSKA (reference sequence). The CDR3 sequence is 14 residues long. After removal of 6 bases from V and 3 bases from J, the junction contained 9 bases not matched to a gene.